This record concerns one T cell receptor (beta chain) sequence. It lacks a known antigen. Base qualities are not recorded, but no much larger clone differs from it by a single base. This specimen belongs to a study of blood T cell repertoires in COVID-19 (dated by TCRdb to the early 2020s). Study-level background: Samples covering the acute and convalescent phases of COVID-19 were provided by collaborators in the United States, Italy and Spain. The samples were drawn from two sources: the first 160 participants of the ongoing ImmuneRACE study, and 1,000 to 1,500 subjects contributed by 6 global collaborators. The repertoires were released in a freely available public database meant as a resource for research on the immune response to SARS-CoV-2. Subjects who had been exposed to COVID-19, were actively infected with it, or had recovered from it provided the deeply sampled blood TCRbeta repertoires that made up the dataset. Where available, HLA class I and class II types were taken from metadata supplied by the sample provider and were not determined by assay-based typing. The material from the prospective study consisted of cDNA or gDNA derived from T cells, B-cell-depleted T cells, or PBMCs. A de-identified subject ID, COVID-19 status, age in years and sex were almost always included in the sample metadata.

Findings and caveats that apply to the study as a whole: The amount of clinical and demographic metadata varied by source and participant and was provided uncurated.

At one collaborating source in Seattle, patients were enrolled during active infection and were followed longitudinally through the course of disease. Each collaborating institution followed its own protocols to collect whole blood in K2EDTA tubes. For TCRbeta analysis, collaborators shipped samples in one of three forms: frozen whole blood, isolated PBMCs, or DNA extracted from either of those sample types. Based on the germline V gene (reference sequence), the CDR1 and CDR2 sequences are SEHNR and FQNEAQ. The CDR3 covers 15 residues, taking in both the cysteine and the phenylalanine. Kept here is only the CDR3 DNA, which spans 45 bases and is read in frame from base 1. Cut back by 5 bases and 3 bases, the V and J ends lie 11 bases apart. TCRbeta CDR3 regions were amplified from genomic DNA using the immunoSEQ Assay, a bias-controlled multiplex PCR. On the authors' methods: Within the assay, amplification of reference gene primers was used to estimate how many nucleated cells each sample contained. To quantify the absolute abundance of each unique TCRbeta CDR3 rearrangement, sequence reads were collapsed and filtered. For each sample, productive Simpson clonality was calculated by taking the square root of Simpson's diversity index across productive rearrangements. TCRdb stores this immuneACCESS table with in-frame sequences only. Part of the clones is absent; in the studies checked, under half of the shortfall reflects unresolved V genes, and no reason is known for the rest. V, J and clone size reflect that table, while D and trimming were determined from the DNA. The table for this sample lists 100,000 to 150,000 clones; around 81% of them were counted only once. Of the sample, about 18% falls within the top ten clones.

The chain couples TRBV7-9 to TRBJ2-6; TRBD1 is a weak D gene call, 6 bases matching. The receptor's source is a young man with COVID-19, enrolled during active disease. Sequenced material: peripheral blood. The nucleotide sequence reads as follows: TGTGCCAGCAGCCCCACAGGGTTTGGGGCCAACGTCCTGACTTTC. Its coded protein is CASSPTGFGANVLTF.